The 20 T cell receptor beta chains presented below share a single source sample, sequenced in a study of blood T cell repertoires in COVID-19. Data came from immunoSEQ multiplex PCR; TCRdb stores just in-frame clones and leaves some out. The sample consists of more than 300,000 clones, around nine tenths of them appearing once. Sequencing used PBMCs or T cells enriched from blood (not recorded which). These TCRs come from a woman under 40 who had been exposed to COVID-19.

This chain joins TRBV4-2 and TRBJ2-5, with 10 bases matching TRBD2. The germline V gene encodes CDR1 LGHNA and CDR2 YNFKEQ. Germline trimming cut 0 bases from V and 1 base from J; bases unmatched to any gene: 14. The CDR3 runs to 20 residues. The CDR3 region is CASSQDMGRGKRGGQETQYF. Written as DNA, the CDR3 is TGTGCCAGCAGCCAAGATATGGGTCGGGGGAAGCGGGGGGGCCAAGAGACCCAGTACTTC.

V usage is TRBV7-8 and J usage is TRBJ2-5; 8 nucleotides align to TRBD1. Germline CDR1 and CDR2: SGHVS and FQNEAQ. V dropped 5 bases and J dropped 2; count of bases not matched to a gene: 7. This CDR3 comprises 15 residues. Here the CDR3 DNA reads TGTGCCAGCAGCCCCAAGGACAGGGAGCAAGAGACCCAGTACTTC. Residues: CASSPKDREQETQYF.

The CDR3 sequence is CASRQGPEAFF. The CDR3 coding sequence is TGTGCCAGTAGACAGGGCCCTGAAGCTTTCTTT. The chain employs TRBV19 and TRBJ1-1; the D gene is possibly TRBD1 (6 bases). Germline CDR1 is LNHDA and CDR2 is SQIVND (reference sequence). Deletions cut 6 bases from V and 6 bases from J, with 8 bases between. The length of the CDR3 is 11 residues.

J is TRBJ1-2 and V is TRBV18, with 7 positions matching TRBD1. The CDR3 loop spans 13 amino acids. Per germline, CDR1 KGHSH and CDR2 LQKENI. V was pared by 3 bases and J by 8 bases, with 6 bases of the junction left unmatched. Here the CDR3 DNA reads TGTGCCAGCTCACCTACAGGGGTGAAAGGCTACACCTTC. Translating gives CASSPTGVKGYTF.

V usage is TRBV20-1 and J usage is TRBJ1-2, with D uncertain. Germline V gene data show CDR1 as DFQATT and CDR2 as SNEGSKA (reference sequence). CDR3 length: 11 amino acids. Trimming took 3 bases from V and 8 from J, leaving 10 bases between them. The CDR3 sequence is CSARWTRGYTF. DNA for the CDR3: TGCAGTGCTAGGTGGACTAGGGGCTACACCTTC.

The genes are TRBV10-3 and TRBJ1-2; TRBD1 is a possible D gene (6 bases). The germline V gene encodes CDR1 ENHRY and CDR2 SYGVKD. Trimming cost V 4 bases and J 3 bases, with 15 bases left between them. The CDR3 contains 15 residues. CDR3 nucleotides: TGTGCCATCAGTGCCGCTGGGGGCATTGACTATGGCTACACCTTC. Translation: CAISAAGGIDYGYTF.

A single count supports this clone. The V and J genes are TRBV5-1 and TRBJ2-1; 13 nucleotides align to TRBD2. From germline, CDR1 is SGHRS and CDR2 YFSETQ. V trimming: 4 bases; J trimming: 4 bases; junction bases outside the gene matches: 11. This CDR3 comprises 18 residues. CDR3 coding DNA: TGCGCCAGCAGCCCTCACGGACTAGCGGGGGTGGGGTACAATGAGCAGTTCTTC. It specifies CASSPHGLAGVGYNEQFF.

This clone is a singleton in its sample. The J gene is TRBJ1-1, the V gene TRBV5-1; no clear D. Germline V CDR1 and CDR2: SGHRS, YFSETQ. This CDR3 region has 14 residues. V was trimmed by 4 bases and J by 4 bases, leaving 14 bases between them. The CDR3 bases are TGCGCCAGCAGCCTGGCAGGTTTAAGCACTGAAGCTTTCTTT. It encodes CASSLAGLSTEAFF.

The chain is built from TRBV10-3 and TRBJ1-2, with a weak D call TRBD1 (5 bases). The V gene's germline CDR1 is ENHRY and CDR2 SYGVKD. The V gene lost 0 bases and the J gene lost 4 bases, with 6 bases spanning the gap. This CDR3 is 13 amino acids long. DNA of the CDR3: TGTGCCATCAGTGAGTCGGGGGGCTATGGCTACACCTTC. This sequence encodes CAISESGGYGYTF.

The chain has TRBV7-6 and TRBJ1-1; 8 bases fit TRBD1. The CDR3 is 15 amino acids. After removal of 5 bases from V and 4 bases from J, the junction contained 9 bases not matched to a gene. CDR1 is SGHVS, CDR2 FNYEAQ, per germline. The CDR3 DNA reads TGTGCCAGCAGCGACTCTCAGGGGGCTGCCACTGAAGCTTTCTTT. Its protein product is CASSDSQGAATEAFF. The full variable domain, with the rest looked up from reference TRBV7-6 and TRBJ1-1, is GAGVSQSPRYKVTKRGQDVALRCDPISGHVSLYWYRQALGQGPEFLTYFNYEAQQDKSGLPNDRFSAERPEGSISTLTIQRTEQRDSAMYRCASSDSQGAATEAFFGQGTRLTVV.

This chain joins TRBV4-1 and TRBJ1-2; possibly TRBD1 for D (6 bases). CDR1 is MGHRA, CDR2 YSYEKL, per germline. Trimming cost V 1 base and J 5 bases, with 14 bases left between them. The CDR3 spans 15 residues. DNA of the CDR3: TGCGCCAGCAGCCAAGCGAGAGGGGGTCCGTATGGCTACACCTTC. Amino acid sequence: CASSQARGGPYGYTF.

This chain uses TRBV2 with TRBJ2-1, with 14 bases matching TRBD2. This CDR3 is built from 15 residues. V gave up 10 bases and J gave up 4 bases; unmatched junction bases: 6. Germline CDR1 SNHLY, CDR2 FYNNEI. The CDR3 DNA reads TGTGCCACCGGGACTAGCGGGGGCTCTTACAATGAGCAGTTCTTC. Translated, it gives CATGTSGGSYNEQFF. The complete variable domain, with remaining parts taken from reference TRBV2 and TRBJ2-1, reads EPEVTQTPSHQVTQMGQEVILRCVPISNHLYFYWYRQILGQKVEFLVSFYNNEISEKSEIFDDQFSVERPDGSNFTLKIRSTKLEDSAMYFCATGTSGGSYNEQFFGPGTRLTVL.

This sequence joins TRBV11-1 and TRBJ2-1; maybe TRBD2 (5 bases). The germline V gene has CDR1 SGHAT and CDR2 FQDESV (reference sequence). V lost 5 bases, J lost 7 bases, and 21 bases lay in between. The CDR3 extends over 16 amino acids. Written as DNA, the CDR3 is TGTGCCAGCAGCCTAAGGTATGGAACTAGGAGGAATGAGCAGTTCTTC. It specifies CASSLRYGTRRNEQFF.

V and J are TRBV25-1 and TRBJ1-3; 8 bases match TRBD1. This CDR3 contains 15 residues. V dropped 7 bases and J dropped 2; count of bases not matched to a gene: 7. Germline CDR1 is MGHDK and CDR2 is SYGVNS. As DNA, the CDR3 is TGTGCCAGCACCGAGACAGGGGCGCCTGGAAACACCATATATTTT. This encodes CASTETGAPGNTIYF.

V usage is TRBV7-9 and J usage is TRBJ2-7; TRBD1 is a possible D gene (5 bases). The V gene's germline CDR1 is SEHNR and CDR2 FQNEAQ (reference sequence). The CDR3 runs 14 residues. Trimming took 2 bases from V and 2 from J, leaving 10 bases between them. CDR3 in DNA: TGTGCCAGCAGCTTAAGTGGCAGGGCCTACGAGCAGTACTTC. Translating gives CASSLSGRAYEQYF.

V gene TRBV9 combines with J gene TRBJ2-1, with D perhaps matching TRBD2 (5 bases). Per germline, CDR1 SGDLS and CDR2 YYNGEE. This CDR3 comprises 12 residues. V was cut by 3 bases and J by 10 bases, with 11 bases left in between. The CDR3 reads CASSAGGGEQFF. CDR3 DNA sequence: TGTGCCAGCAGCGCCGGAGGTGGGGAGCAGTTCTTC.

This chain joins TRBV5-1 and TRBJ1-4, with D possibly matching TRBD1 (6 bases). The CDR3 spans 15 residues. The germline gives CDR1 SGHRS, CDR2 YFSETQ. V was shortened by 4 bases and J by 1 base, with 11 bases between the two germline ends. CDR3 in DNA: TGCGCCAGCAGCCCCCTACAGGGAACTAATGAAAAACTGTTTTTT. Protein: CASSPLQGTNEKLFF. Complete variable domain (other parts from reference TRBV5-1 and TRBJ1-4): KAGVTQTPRYLIKTRGQQVTLSCSPISGHRSVSWYQQTPGQGLQFLFEYFSETQRNKGNFPGRFSGRQFSNSRSEMNVSTLELGDSALYLCASSPLQGTNEKLFFGSGTQLSVL.

The chain employs TRBV6-5 and TRBJ2-7; 10 positions agree with TRBD1. Germline V CDR1 and CDR2: MNHEY, SVGAGI. This CDR3 comprises 13 residues. The ends lost 7 bases at V and 7 bases at J; junction bases unmatched: 7. The CDR3 nucleotides are TGTGCCAGCATGACAGGGGGCACGGGGGAGCAGTACTTC. It specifies CASMTGGTGEQYF.

J is TRBJ2-1 and V is TRBV7-9, with no clear D. The length of the CDR3 is 16 residues. V was trimmed by 4 bases and J by 4 bases, leaving 17 bases between them. Germline assignment: CDR1 SEHNR and CDR2 FQNEAQ (reference sequence). CDR3 region: CASSSHPHTVYNEQFF. DNA for the CDR3: TGTGCCAGCAGCTCCCACCCCCATACTGTATACAATGAGCAGTTCTTC. Variable domain in full (rest from reference TRBV7-9 and TRBJ2-1): DTGVSQNPRHKITKRGQNVTFRCDPISEHNRLYWYRQTLGQGPEFLTYFQNEAQLEKSRLLSDRFSAERPKGSFSTLEIQRTEQGDSAMYLCASSSHPHTVYNEQFFGPGTRLTVL.

The chain employs TRBV10-3 and TRBJ2-4, with 8 nucleotides matching TRBD1. Trimming took 3 bases from V and 0 from J; bases not matched to a gene: 10. The CDR3 is 18 amino acids. The germline V gene has CDR1 ENHRY and CDR2 SYGVKD. In nucleotides, the CDR3 is TGTGCCATCAGTGAAGGACAGGGCGTTCTTCTAGCCAAAAACATTCAGTACTTC. Protein sequence: CAISEGQGVLLAKNIQYF.